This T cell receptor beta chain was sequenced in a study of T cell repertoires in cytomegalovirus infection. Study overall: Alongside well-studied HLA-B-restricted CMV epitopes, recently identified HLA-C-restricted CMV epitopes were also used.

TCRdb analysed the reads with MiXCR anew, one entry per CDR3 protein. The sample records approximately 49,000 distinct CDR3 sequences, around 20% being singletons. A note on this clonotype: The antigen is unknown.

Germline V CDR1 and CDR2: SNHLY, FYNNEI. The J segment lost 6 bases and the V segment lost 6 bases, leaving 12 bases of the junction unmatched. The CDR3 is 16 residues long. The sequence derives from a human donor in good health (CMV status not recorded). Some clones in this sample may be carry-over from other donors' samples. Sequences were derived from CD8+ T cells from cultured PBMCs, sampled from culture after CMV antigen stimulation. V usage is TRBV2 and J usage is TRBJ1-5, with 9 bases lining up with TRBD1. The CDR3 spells CASRGHRGRSFQPQHF. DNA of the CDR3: TGTGCCAGCAGAGGGCACAGGGGGCGAAGCTTTCAGCCCCAGCATTTT.